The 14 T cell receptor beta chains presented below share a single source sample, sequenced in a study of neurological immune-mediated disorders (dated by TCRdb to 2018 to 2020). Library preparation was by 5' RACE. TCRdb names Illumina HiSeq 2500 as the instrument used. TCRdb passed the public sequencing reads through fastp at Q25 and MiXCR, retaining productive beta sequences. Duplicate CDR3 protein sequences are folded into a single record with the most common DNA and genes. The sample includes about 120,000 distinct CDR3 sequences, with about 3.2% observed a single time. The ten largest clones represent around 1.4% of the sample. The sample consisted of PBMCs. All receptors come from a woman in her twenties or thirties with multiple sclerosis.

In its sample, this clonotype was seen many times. CDR3 sequence (DNA): TGCAGTGCTAGTTCTTGGGCAGGGGGCACAGATACGCAGTATTTT. Translating gives CSASSWAGGTDTQYF. The gene calls are TRBV20-1 and TRBJ2-3, with D possibly TRBD1 on 6 matching bases. This CDR3 contains 15 residues. Trimming cost V 3 bases and J 1 base, with 14 bases left between them. CDR1 and CDR2 (germline): DFQATT, SNEGSKA (reference sequence).

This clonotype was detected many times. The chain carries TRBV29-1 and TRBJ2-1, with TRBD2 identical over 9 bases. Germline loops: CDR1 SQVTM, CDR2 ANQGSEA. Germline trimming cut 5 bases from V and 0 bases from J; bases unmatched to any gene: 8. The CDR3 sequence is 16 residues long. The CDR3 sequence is CSVRGGRGHSYNEQFF. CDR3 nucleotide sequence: TGCAGCGTTCGGGGCGGGAGGGGGCACTCCTACAATGAGCAGTTCTTC.

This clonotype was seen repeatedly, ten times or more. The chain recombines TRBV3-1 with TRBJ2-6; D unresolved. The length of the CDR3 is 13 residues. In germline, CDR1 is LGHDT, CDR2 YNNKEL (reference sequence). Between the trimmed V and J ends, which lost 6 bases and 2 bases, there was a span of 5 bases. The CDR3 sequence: CASRQAGANVLTF. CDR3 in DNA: TGTGCCAGCAGGCAGGCTGGGGCCAACGTCCTGACTTTC.

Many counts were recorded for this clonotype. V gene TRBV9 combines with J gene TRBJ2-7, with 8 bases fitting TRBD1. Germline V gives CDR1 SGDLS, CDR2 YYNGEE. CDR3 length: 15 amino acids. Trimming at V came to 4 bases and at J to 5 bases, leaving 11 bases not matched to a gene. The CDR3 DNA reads TGTGCCAGCAGCAGAGGGGACAGGAGCCGCGACGAGCAGTACTTC. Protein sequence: CASSRGDRSRDEQYF. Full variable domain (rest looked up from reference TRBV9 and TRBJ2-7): DSGVTQTPKHLITATGQRVTLRCSPRSGDLSVYWYQQSLDQGLQFLIQYYNGEERAKGNILERFSAQQFPDLHSELNLSSLELGDSALYFCASSRGDRSRDEQYFGPGTRLTVT.

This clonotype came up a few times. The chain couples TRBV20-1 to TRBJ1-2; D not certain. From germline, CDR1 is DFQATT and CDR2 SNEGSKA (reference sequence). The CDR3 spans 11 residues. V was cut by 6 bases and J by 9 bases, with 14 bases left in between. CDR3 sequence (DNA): TGCAGTGCAATTACCGAAACGAGCTACACCTTC. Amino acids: CSAITETSYTF.

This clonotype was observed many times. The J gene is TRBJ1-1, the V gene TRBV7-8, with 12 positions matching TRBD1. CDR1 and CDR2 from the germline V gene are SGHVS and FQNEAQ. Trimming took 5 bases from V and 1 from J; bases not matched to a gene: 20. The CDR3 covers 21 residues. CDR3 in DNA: TGTGCCAGCAGCCTGAGGGCCCGGGACAGGGGGCTGTTAACTGGGAACACTGAAGCTTTCTTT. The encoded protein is CASSLRARDRGLLTGNTEAFF.

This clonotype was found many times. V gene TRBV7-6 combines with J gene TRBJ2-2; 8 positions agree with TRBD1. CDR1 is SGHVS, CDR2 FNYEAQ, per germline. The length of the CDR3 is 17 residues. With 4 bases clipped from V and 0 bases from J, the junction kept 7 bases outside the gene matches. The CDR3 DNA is TGTGCCAGCAGCTCCTGGACAGGGATAACGAACACCGGGGAGCTGTTTTTT. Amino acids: CASSSWTGITNTGELFF. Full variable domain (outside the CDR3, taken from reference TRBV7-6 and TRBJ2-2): GAGVSQSPRYKVTKRGQDVALRCDPISGHVSLYWYRQALGQGPEFLTYFNYEAQQDKSGLPNDRFSAERPEGSISTLTIQRTEQRDSAMYRCASSSWTGITNTGELFFGEGSRLTVL.

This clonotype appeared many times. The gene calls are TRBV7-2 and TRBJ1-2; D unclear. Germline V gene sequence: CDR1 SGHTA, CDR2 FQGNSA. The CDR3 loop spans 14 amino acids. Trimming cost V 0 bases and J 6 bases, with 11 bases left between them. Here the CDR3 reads CASSLAGISHGYTF. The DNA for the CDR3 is TGTGCCAGCAGCTTAGCGGGGATATCCCATGGCTACACCTTC.

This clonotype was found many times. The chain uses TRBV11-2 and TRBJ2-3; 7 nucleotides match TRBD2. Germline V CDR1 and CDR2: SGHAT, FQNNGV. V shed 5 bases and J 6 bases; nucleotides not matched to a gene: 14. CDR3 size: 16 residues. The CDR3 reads CASSHPMGGSGDTQYF. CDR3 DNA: TGTGCCAGCAGCCACCCCATGGGGGGGTCAGGGGATACGCAGTATTTT.

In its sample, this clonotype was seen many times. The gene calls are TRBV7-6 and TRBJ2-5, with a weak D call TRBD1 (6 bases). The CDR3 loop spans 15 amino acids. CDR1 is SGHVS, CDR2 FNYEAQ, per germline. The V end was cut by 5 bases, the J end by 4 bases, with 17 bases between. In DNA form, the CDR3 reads TGTGCCAGCAGCCGAAATCCAGGGGTAACAGAGACCCAGTACTTC. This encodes CASSRNPGVTETQYF.

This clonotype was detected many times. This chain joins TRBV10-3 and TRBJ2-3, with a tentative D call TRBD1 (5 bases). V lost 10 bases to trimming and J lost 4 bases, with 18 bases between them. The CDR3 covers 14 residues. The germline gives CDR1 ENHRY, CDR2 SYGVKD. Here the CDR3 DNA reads TGTGCCAATCGGCCCGACAGCCACTCAGATACGCAGTATTTT. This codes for CANRPDSHSDTQYF.

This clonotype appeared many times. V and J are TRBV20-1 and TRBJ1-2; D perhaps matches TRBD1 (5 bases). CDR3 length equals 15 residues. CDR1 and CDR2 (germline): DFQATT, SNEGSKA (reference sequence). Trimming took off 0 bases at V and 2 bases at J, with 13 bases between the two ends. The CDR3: CSARDISWGNYGYTF. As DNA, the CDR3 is TGCAGTGCTAGAGATATATCCTGGGGCAACTATGGCTACACCTTC.

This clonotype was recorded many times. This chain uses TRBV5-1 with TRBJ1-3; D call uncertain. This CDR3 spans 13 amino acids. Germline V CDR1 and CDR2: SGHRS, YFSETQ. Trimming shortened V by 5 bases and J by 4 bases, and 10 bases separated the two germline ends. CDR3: CASRHGTGNTIYF. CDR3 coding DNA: TGCGCCAGCAGGCATGGCACAGGAAACACCATATATTTT.

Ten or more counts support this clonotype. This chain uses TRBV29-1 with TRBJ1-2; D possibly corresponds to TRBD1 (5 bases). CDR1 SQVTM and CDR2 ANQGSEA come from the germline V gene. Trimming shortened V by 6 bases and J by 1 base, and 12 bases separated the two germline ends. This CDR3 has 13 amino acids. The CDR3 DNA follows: TGCAGCGTGTTAGGGACTGATAACTATGGCTACACCTTC. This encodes CSVLGTDNYGYTF.